This T cell receptor (beta chain) emerged from a study of blood T cell repertoires in COVID-19. About the study: The cDNA or gDNA used as material had been derived from T cells, B-cell-depleted T cells, or PBMCs.

In the study's own analysis: How many nucleated cells were present was estimated from reference gene primer amplification. Method: immunoSEQ multiplex PCR; TCRdb's copy keeps in-frame clones and lacks some. For V, J and clone size, that table is used; D and trimming come from the DNA. This table holds more than 150,000 clones, approximately 80% found once. Note on this clone: The same CDR3 is also encoded by other DNA sequences in this sample.

Those who participated ranged in age from roughly 18 to 89 years and resided in about two dozen US areas. V was cut by 1 base and J by 4 bases, with 7 bases left in between. The length of the CDR3 is 13 residues. The clonotype comes from a man in his fifties who had recovered from COVID-19. V usage is TRBV12-3 or TRBV12-4 and J usage is TRBJ1-2; D remains ambiguous. The material sequenced was PBMCs or T cells enriched from blood (not recorded which). The CDR3 loop reads CASSLGQVYGYTF. The CDR3 bases are TGTGCCAGCAGTTTAGGTCAGGTCTATGGCTACACCTTC.